The TCR beta chain described here comes from a study of blood T cell repertoires in COVID-19. Study background: Some COVID-19 samples were acute and others convalescent; all came from the United States, Italy and Spain.

This CDR3 has 14 amino acids. V lost 4 bases and J 4 bases, leaving 13 bases between the germline ends. Germline loops: CDR1 MRHNA, CDR2 SNTAGT. Everyone who took part was roughly 18 to 95 years old, and they came from some 23 US areas. In the original workflow: Amplification from reference gene primers served as the basis for estimated nucleated cell counts. Produced via immunoSEQ multiplex PCR; TCRdb's table is partial and in-frame only. V and J calls and clone size follow that table, whereas D and trimming were derived from the DNA. The sample gives approximately 400,000 clones, around nine tenths of which show up once; approximately 1.2% is in the top ten.

The sequence was collected from a woman under 30 who had recovered from COVID-19. The chain is built from TRBV6-4 and TRBJ1-1; possibly TRBD1 for D (6 bases). What was sequenced was PBMCs or T cells enriched from blood (not recorded which). The CDR3 region has the DNA TGTGCCAGCAGTGCGGGGGGCATGGGCACTGAAGCTTTCTTT. Translated, it gives CASSAGGMGTEAFF.